This entry concerns a single T cell receptor beta chain. Its cognate antigen is unknown. Sequence data for DNA of cultured CD4+ T cells were generated by the Oncomine TCR Beta short-read assay. From cultured CD4+ T cells, genomic DNA was extracted. TCRdb re-derived calls from the PCR reads in MiXCR, one entry per CDR3 protein. The table lists 9,500 to 14,000 distinct CDR3 sequences, roughly 56% of them singletons, with 21% in the top ten. The data were obtained in a study of vaccination and CD4 T cells after COVID-19. Whole-study context: The cells in question were stimulated using overlapping spike peptides derived from SARS-CoV-2, HCoV-NL63, HCoV-OC43 and HCoV-229E.

Points from the study as a whole: Convalescent patients' median share of reactive clones seen only post-vaccination was more than 65%.

The germline V gene has CDR1 MNHNS and CDR2 SASEGT. The CDR3 loop spans 13 amino acids. J gave up 3 bases and V 11 bases, and 8 bases lay outside the gene matches. Treatment defined: approximately 9-day PBMC culture with coronavirus spike peptide pools or control peptides (ViraFEST assay). A half-volume replacement of the medium with fresh IL-2 medium was performed on days 3 and 7. The sequenced material came from CD4+ T cells from blood, cultured in vitro. The sequence derives from a human donor who had recovered from COVID-19. The V gene is TRBV6-1, the J gene TRBJ2-3, with 7 bases identical to TRBD2. CDR3: CAGGRRGTDTQYF. As DNA, the CDR3 is TGTGCCGGGGGAAGGCGGGGGACAGATACGCAGTATTTT.